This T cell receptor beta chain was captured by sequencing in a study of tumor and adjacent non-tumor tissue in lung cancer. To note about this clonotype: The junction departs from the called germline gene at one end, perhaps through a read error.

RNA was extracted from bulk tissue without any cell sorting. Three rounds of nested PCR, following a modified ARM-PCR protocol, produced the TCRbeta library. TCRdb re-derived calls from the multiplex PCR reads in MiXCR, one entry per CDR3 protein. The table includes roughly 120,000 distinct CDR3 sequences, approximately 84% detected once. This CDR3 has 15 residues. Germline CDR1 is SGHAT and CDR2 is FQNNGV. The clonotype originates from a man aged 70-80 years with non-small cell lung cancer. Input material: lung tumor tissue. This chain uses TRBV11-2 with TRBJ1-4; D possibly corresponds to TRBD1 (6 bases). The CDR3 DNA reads TGTGCCAGCAGGAGAAGTGGGACAAGTAATGAAAAACTGCTTTTC. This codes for CASRRSGTSNEKLLF.